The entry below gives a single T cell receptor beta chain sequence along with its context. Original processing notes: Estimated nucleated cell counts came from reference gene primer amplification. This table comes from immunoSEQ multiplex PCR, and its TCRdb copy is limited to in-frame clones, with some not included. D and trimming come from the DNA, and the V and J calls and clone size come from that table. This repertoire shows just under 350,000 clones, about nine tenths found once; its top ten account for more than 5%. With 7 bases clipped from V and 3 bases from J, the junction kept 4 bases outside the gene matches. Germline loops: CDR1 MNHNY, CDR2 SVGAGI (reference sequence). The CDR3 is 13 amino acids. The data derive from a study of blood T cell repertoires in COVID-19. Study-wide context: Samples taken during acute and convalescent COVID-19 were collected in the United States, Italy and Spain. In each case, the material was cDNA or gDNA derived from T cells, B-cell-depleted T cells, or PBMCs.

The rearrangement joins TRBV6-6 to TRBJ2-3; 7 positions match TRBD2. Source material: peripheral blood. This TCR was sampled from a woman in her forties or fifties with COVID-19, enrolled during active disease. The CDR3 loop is CASKRDGTDTQYF. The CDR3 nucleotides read TGTGCCAGCAAGCGGGACGGAACAGATACGCAGTATTTT.